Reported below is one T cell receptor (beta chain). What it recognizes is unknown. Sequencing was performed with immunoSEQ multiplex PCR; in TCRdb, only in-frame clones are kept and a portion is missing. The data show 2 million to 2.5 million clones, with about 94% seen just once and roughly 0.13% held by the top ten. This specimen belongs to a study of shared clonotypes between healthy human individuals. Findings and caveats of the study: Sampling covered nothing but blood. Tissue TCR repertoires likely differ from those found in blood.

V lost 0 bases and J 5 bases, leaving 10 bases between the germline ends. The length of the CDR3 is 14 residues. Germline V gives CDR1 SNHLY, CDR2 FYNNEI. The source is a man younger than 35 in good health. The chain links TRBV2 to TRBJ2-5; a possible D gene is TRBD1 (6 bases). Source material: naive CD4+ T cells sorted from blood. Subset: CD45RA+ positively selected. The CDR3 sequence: CASSEAGRGETQYF. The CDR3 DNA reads TGTGCCAGCAGTGAAGCAGGCAGGGGTGAGACCCAGTACTTC. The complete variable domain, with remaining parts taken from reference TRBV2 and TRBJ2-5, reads EPEVTQTPSHQVTQMGQEVILRCVPISNHLYFYWYRQILGQKVEFLVSFYNNEISEKSEIFDDQFSVERPDGSNFTLKIRSTKLEDSAMYFCASSEAGRGETQYFGPGTRLLVL.